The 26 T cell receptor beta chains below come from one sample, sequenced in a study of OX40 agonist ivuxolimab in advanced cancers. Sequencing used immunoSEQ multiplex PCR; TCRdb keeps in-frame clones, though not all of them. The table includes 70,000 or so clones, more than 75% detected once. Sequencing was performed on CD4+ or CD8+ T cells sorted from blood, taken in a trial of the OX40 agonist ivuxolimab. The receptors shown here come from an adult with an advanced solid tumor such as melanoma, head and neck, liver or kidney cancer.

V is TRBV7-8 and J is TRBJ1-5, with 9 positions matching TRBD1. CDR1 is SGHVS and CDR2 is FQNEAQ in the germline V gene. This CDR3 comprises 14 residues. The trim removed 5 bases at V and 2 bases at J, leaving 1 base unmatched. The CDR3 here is CASSRTGGNQPQHF. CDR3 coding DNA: TGTGCCAGCAGCCGGACAGGGGGCAATCAGCCCCAGCATTTT.

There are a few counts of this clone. The CDR3 nucleotides are TGTGCCAGCAGGTCTCGGGCTGAAGCTTTCTTT. This translates into CASRSRAEAFF. This rearrangement joins TRBV2 to TRBJ1-1; D gene ambiguous. The CDR3 length is 11 residues. V lost 6 bases and J 6 bases, leaving 8 bases between the germline ends. Germline CDR1 and CDR2: SNHLY and FYNNEI.

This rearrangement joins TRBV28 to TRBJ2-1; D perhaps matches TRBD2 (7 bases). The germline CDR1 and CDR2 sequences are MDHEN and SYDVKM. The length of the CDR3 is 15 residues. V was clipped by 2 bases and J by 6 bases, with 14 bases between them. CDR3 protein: CASSLMRGGRNEQFF. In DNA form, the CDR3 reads TGTGCCAGCAGTTTAATGAGGGGGGGCCGCAATGAGCAGTTCTTC.

The CDR3 DNA is TGTGCCAGCAGCTTAGTCGGGCCGACTAATGAAAAACTGTTTTTT. Protein sequence: CASSLVGPTNEKLFF. V and J are TRBV7-2 and TRBJ1-4; D not certain. Looked up from germline, CDR1 is SGHTA and CDR2 is FQGNSA. The CDR3 is made up of 15 amino acids. V was shortened by 1 base and J by 2 bases, with 8 bases between the two germline ends.

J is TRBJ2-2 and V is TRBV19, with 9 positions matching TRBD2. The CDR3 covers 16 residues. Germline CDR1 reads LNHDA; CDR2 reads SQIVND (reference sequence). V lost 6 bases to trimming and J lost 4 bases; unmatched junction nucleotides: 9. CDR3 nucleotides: TGTGCCAGTAGGGGGCTAGCGGGAAGTAGCACCGGGGAGCTGTTTTTT. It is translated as CASRGLAGSSTGELFF.

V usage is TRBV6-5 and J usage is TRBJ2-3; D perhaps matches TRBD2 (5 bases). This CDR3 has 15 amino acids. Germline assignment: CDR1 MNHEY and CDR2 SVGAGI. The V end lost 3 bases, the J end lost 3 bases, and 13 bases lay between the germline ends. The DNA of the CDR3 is TGTGCCAGCAGTTATTATTCCTCGGGAACAGATACGCAGTATTTT. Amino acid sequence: CASSYYSSGTDTQYF.

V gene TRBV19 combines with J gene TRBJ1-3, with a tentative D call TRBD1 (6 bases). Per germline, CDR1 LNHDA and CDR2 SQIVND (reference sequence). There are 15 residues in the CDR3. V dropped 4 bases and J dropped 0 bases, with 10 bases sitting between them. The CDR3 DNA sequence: TGTGCCAGTAGTAGGCAGGACAGCTCTGGAAACACCATATATTTT. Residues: CASSRQDSSGNTIYF. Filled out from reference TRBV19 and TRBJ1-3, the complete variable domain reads DGGITQSPKYLFRKEGQNVTLSCEQNLNHDAMYWYRQDPGQGLRLIYYSQIVNDFQKGDIAEGYSVSREKKESFPLTVTSAQKNPTAFYLCASSRQDSSGNTIYFGEGSWLTVV.

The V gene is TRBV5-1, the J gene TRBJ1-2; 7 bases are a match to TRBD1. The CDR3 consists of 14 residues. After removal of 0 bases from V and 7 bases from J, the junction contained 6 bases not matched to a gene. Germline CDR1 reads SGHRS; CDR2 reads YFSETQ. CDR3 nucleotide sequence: TGCGCCAGCAGCTTGGCCAACAGGGGCGGTGGCTACACCTTC. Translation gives CASSLANRGGGYTF.

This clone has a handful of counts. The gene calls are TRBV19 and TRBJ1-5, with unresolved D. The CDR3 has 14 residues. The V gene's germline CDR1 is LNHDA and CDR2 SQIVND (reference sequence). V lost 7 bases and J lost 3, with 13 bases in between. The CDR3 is CASILRGANQPQHF. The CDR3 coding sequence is TGTGCCAGTATCCTTCGGGGAGCCAATCAGCCCCAGCATTTT.

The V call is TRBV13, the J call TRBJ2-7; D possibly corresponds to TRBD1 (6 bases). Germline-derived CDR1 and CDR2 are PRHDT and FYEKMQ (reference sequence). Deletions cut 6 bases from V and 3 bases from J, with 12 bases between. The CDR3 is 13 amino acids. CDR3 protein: CASRRGQSYEQYF. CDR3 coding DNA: TGTGCCAGCAGACGCGGACAGAGCTACGAGCAGTACTTC.

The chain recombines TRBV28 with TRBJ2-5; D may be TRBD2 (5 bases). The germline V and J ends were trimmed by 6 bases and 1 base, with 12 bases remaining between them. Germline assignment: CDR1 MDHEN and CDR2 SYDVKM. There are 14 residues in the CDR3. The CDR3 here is CASREARLQETQYF. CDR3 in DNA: TGTGCCAGCAGGGAGGCAAGACTCCAAGAGACCCAGTACTTC.

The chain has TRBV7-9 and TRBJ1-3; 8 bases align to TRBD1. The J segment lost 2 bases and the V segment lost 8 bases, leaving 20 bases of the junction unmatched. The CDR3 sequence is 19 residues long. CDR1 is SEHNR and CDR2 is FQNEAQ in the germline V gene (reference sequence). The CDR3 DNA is TGTGCCAGCCAAATGTACCTGTCTCAGGGGGCGATAACTGGAAACACCATATATTTT. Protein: CASQMYLSQGAITGNTIYF.

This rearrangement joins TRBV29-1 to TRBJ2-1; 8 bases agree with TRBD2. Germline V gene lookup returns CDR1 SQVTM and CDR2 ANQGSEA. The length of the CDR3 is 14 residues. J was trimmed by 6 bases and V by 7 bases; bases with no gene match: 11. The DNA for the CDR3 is TGCAGCGACGTCGGGGGGGCCGTTCCCAATGAGCAGTTCTTC. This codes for CSDVGGAVPNEQFF.

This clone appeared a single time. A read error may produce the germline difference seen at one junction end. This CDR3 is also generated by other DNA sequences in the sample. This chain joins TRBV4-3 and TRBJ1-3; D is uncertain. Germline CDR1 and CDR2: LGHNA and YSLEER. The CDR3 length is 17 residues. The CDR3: CASSQSSGFLTGNTIYF. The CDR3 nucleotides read TGCGCCAGCAGCCAATCCAGCGGTTTTTTAACTGGAAACACTATATATTTT.

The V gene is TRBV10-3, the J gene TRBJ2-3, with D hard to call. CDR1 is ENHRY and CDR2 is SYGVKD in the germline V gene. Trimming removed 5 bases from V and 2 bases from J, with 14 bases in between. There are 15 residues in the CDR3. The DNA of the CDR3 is TGTGCCATCAGTCCACAAATCGCCAACACAGATACGCAGTATTTT. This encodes CAISPQIANTDTQYF.

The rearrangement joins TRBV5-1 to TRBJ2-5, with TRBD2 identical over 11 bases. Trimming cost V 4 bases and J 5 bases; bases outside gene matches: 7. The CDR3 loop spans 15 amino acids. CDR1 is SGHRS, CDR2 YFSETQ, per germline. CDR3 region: CASSPTSGTGETQYF. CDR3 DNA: TGCGCCAGCAGCCCGACTAGCGGGACCGGGGAGACCCAGTACTTC. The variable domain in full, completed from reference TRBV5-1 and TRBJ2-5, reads KAGVTQTPRYLIKTRGQQVTLSCSPISGHRSVSWYQQTPGQGLQFLFEYFSETQRNKGNFPGRFSGRQFSNSRSEMNVSTLELGDSALYLCASSPTSGTGETQYFGPGTRLLVL.

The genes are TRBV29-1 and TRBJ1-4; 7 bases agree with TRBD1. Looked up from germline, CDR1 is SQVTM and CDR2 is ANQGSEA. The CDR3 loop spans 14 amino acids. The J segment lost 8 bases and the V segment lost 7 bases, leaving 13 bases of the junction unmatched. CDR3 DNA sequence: TGCAGCGCAGGGGCCGGAACAGGGGTGGAAAAACTGTTTTTT. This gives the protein CSAGAGTGVEKLFF.

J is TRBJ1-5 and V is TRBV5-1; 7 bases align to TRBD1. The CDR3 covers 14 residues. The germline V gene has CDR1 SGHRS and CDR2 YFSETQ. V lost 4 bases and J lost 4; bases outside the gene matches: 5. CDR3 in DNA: TGCGCCAGCAGCCTCGGGACAGAGAATCAGCCCCAGCATTTT. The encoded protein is CASSLGTENQPQHF. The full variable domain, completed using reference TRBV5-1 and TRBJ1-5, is KAGVTQTPRYLIKTRGQQVTLSCSPISGHRSVSWYQQTPGQGLQFLFEYFSETQRNKGNFPGRFSGRQFSNSRSEMNVSTLELGDSALYLCASSLGTENQPQHFGDGTRLSIL.

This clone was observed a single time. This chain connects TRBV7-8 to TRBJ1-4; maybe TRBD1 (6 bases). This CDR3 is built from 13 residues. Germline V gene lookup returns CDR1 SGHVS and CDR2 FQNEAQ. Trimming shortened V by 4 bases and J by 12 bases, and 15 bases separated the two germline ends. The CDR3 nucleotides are TGTGCCAGCAGCTATAGGACAGTGAAGGAACTGTTTTTT. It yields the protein CASSYRTVKELFF.

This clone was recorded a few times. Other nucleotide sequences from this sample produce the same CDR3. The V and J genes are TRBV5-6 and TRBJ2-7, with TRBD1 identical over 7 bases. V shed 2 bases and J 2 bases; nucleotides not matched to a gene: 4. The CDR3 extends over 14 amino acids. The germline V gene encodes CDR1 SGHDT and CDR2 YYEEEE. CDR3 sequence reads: CASSFGQVTYEQYF. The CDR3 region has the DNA TGTGCCAGCAGCTTCGGACAGGTGACCTACGAGCAGTACTTC.

CDR3 sequence (DNA): TGTGCCAGCAGTCGACTAGCGGGATGGTACGAGCAGTACTTC. As protein: CASSRLAGWYEQYF. The rearrangement links TRBV6-6 to TRBJ2-7; 11 positions match TRBD2. Losses at the gene ends were 5 bases for V and 4 bases for J; bases not matched to a gene: 4. This CDR3 spans 14 amino acids. Looked up from germline, CDR1 is MNHNY and CDR2 is SVGAGI (reference sequence).

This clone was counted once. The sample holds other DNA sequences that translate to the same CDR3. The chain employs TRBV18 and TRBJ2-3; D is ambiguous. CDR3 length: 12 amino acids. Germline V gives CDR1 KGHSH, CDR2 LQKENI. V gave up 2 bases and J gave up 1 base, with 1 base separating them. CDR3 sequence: CASSPGTDTQYF. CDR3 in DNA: TGTGCCAGCTCACCAGGCACAGATACGCAGTATTTT.

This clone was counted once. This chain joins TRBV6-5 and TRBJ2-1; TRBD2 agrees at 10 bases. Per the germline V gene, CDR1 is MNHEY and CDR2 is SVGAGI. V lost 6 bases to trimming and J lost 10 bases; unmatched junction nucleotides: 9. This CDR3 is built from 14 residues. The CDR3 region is CASRGTSEGREQFF. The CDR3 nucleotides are TGTGCCAGCAGAGGGACTAGCGAGGGTAGGGAGCAGTTCTTC.

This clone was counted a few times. The CDR3 bases are TGTGCCAGCAGCTTAGCGGGCAGCGACACCGGGGAGCTGTTTTTT. Its translation is CASSLAGSDTGELFF. The chain recombines TRBV7-9 with TRBJ2-2; no clear D. Germline-derived CDR1 and CDR2 are SEHNR and FQNEAQ (reference sequence). Trimming cost V 0 bases and J 3 bases, with 8 bases left between them. The CDR3 runs to 15 residues.

CDR3 sequence (DNA): TGCAGCGTCTCTCCACTAGCGGTGGTTGAGACCCAGTACTTC. Translation: CSVSPLAVVETQYF. This sequence joins TRBV29-1 and TRBJ2-5; 8 bases are a match to TRBD2. In germline, CDR1 is SQVTM, CDR2 ANQGSEA. CDR3 length: 14 residues. Unmatched junction bases numbered 11, after V lost 6 bases and J lost 5 bases.

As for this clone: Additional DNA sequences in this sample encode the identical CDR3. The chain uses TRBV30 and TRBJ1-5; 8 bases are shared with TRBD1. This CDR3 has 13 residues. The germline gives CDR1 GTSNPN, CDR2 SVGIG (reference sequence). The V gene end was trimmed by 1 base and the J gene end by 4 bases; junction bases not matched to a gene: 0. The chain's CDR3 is CAWSGQGNQPQHF. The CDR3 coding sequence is TGTGCCTGGAGTGGACAGGGGAATCAGCCCCAGCATTTT.